Presented here are 9 T cell receptor beta chains from one specimen sequenced in a study of blood T cell repertoires in COVID-19. Clones were read by immunoSEQ multiplex PCR, and TCRdb kept only the in-frame ones, dropping some. The sample includes some 180,000 clones, roughly nine tenths seen only once; the top ten take roughly 20%. The material sequenced was peripheral blood. Receptor source: a man between 70 and 80 years old with active or convalescent COVID-19.

V and J are TRBV7-6 and TRBJ2-7; the match to TRBD2 covers 8 bases. The ends lost 0 bases at V and 7 bases at J; junction bases unmatched: 14. The CDR3 contains 17 residues. Looked up from germline, CDR1 is SGHVS and CDR2 is FNYEAQ. CDR3 in amino acids: CASSLAPPSPSGREQYF. As DNA, the CDR3 is TGTGCCAGCAGCTTAGCCCCCCCCTCCCCTAGCGGGCGGGAGCAGTACTTC.

This clone occurred a few times. The chain uses TRBV27 and TRBJ1-2; D may be TRBD1 (5 bases). The germline CDR1 and CDR2 sequences are MNHEY and SMNVEV (reference sequence). This CDR3 comprises 15 residues. The V and J ends lost 6 bases and 0 bases respectively, with 14 bases between them. CDR3 loop: CASSGGGAPNYGYTF. The DNA for the CDR3 is TGTGCCAGCAGCGGCGGCGGGGCCCCTAACTATGGCTACACCTTC.

This clone showed up just once. The V call is TRBV4-3, the J call TRBJ1-6; the match to TRBD1 covers 7 bases. The CDR3 runs 17 residues. V shed 4 bases and J 7 bases; nucleotides not matched to a gene: 13. Per germline, CDR1 LGHNA and CDR2 YSLEER. CDR3 amino acids: CASSPYDRAIGNSPLHF. CDR3 nucleotides: TGCGCCAGCAGCCCCTATGACAGGGCCATTGGAAATTCACCCCTCCACTTT.

The chain links TRBV7-2 to TRBJ2-1, with 7 bases lining up with TRBD2. Germline loops: CDR1 SGHTA, CDR2 FQGNSA. The V gene end was trimmed by 5 bases and the J gene end by 10 bases; junction bases not matched to a gene: 20. This CDR3 comprises 17 residues. The CDR3 bases are TGTGCCAGCAGCCCCACCCCCAGCGGGATAGTCGGAGTGGAGCAGTTCTTC. It codes for CASSPTPSGIVGVEQFF.

The V gene is TRBV3-1 (or the pseudogene TRBV3-2), the J gene TRBJ2-2; maybe TRBD1 (6 bases). V was cut by 1 base and J by 5 bases, with 11 bases left in between. Per the germline V gene, CDR1 is LGHDT and CDR2 is YNNKEL (reference sequence). This CDR3 has 15 residues. DNA for the CDR3: TGTGCCAGCAGCCAAGGCAGGGGTCGAACCGGGGAGCTGTTTTTT. Amino acid sequence: CASSQGRGRTGELFF.

The chain couples TRBV28 to TRBJ2-7; maybe TRBD2 (5 bases). This CDR3 comprises 16 residues. Trimming cost V 7 bases and J 6 bases, with 25 bases left between them. Germline loops: CDR1 MDHEN, CDR2 SYDVKM. CDR3 DNA sequence: TGTGCCAGCACCCTTGGTGCGGCGGGCGCAAGACTCGAGCAGTACTTC. Its translation is CASTLGAAGARLEQYF.

The rearrangement joins TRBV5-6 to TRBJ1-2, with a weak D call TRBD1 (6 bases). CDR1 is SGHDT, CDR2 YYEEEE, per germline. V was pared by 4 bases and J by 4 bases, with 8 bases between. There are 12 residues in the CDR3. CDR3 sequence reads: CASSKTGYGYTF. For the CDR3, the DNA is TGTGCCAGCAGCAAGACAGGCTATGGCTACACCTTC.

This clone has a handful of counts. The chain recombines TRBV7-9 with TRBJ2-6, with D unclear. The CDR3 is made up of 14 amino acids. Trimming took 6 bases from V and 4 from J, leaving 10 bases between them. Germline CDR1 and CDR2: SEHNR and FQNEAQ (reference sequence). CDR3 region: CASRSSYGANVLTF. The CDR3 region has the DNA TGTGCCAGCAGGTCCTCCTACGGGGCCAACGTCCTGACTTTC.

The rearrangement uses TRBV12-5 and TRBJ1-1, with a tentative D call TRBD1 (6 bases). The germline V and J ends were trimmed by 8 bases and 7 bases, with 17 bases remaining between them. Per the germline V gene, CDR1 is LGHNT and CDR2 is FRNRAP. This CDR3 has 13 residues. Written as DNA, the CDR3 is TGTGCTAGTAGGGCAGGGGCTCTGGATGAAGCTTTCTTT. It codes for CASRAGALDEAFF. Full variable domain (missing parts from reference TRBV12-5 and TRBJ1-1): DARVTQTPRHKVTEMGQEVTMRCQPILGHNTVFWYRQTMMQGLELLAYFRNRAPLDDSGMPKDRFSAEMPDATLATLKIQPSEPRDSAVYFCASRAGALDEAFFGQGTRLTVV.